Shown below are 20 T cell receptor beta chains from a single sample sequenced in a study of T cell responses to AZD1222 COVID-19 vaccine. The method was immunoSEQ multiplex PCR; TCRdb's version includes in-frame clones alone and lacks a portion of them. Seen here are some 140,000 clones, 80% to 90% observed once, and the top ten hold 5.5%. Sequencing was performed on peripheral blood, taken on day 0 of MenACWY control vaccination. Every receptor here comes from an adult in good health.

The chain links TRBV4-1 to TRBJ2-3, with unresolved D. The CDR3 contains 12 residues. V was trimmed by 0 bases and J by 8 bases, leaving 6 bases between them. Germline V gene lookup returns CDR1 MGHRA and CDR2 YSYEKL. The CDR3 spells CASSQEYGTQYF. The CDR3 nucleotides are TGCGCCAGCAGCCAAGAATATGGTACGCAGTATTTT.

This chain uses TRBV11-2 with TRBJ1-4; D not certain. Trimming took 5 bases from V and 5 from J, leaving 15 bases between them. The CDR3 is 15 residues long. CDR1 is SGHAT and CDR2 is FQNNGV in the germline V gene. Written as DNA, the CDR3 is TGTGCCAGCAGCACCTGGAACCAAGCAAATGAAAAACTGTTTTTT. This codes for CASSTWNQANEKLFF.

The rearrangement joins TRBV3-1 (or the pseudogene TRBV3-2) to TRBJ2-1; D gene uncertain. Germline V gives CDR1 LGHDT, CDR2 YNNKEL (reference sequence). CDR3 length equals 13 residues. V was trimmed by 3 bases and J by 12 bases, leaving 15 bases between them. Here the CDR3 reads CASSQYISSGQFF. The CDR3 bases are TGTGCCAGCAGCCAGTACATCTCGAGTGGGCAGTTCTTC.

The chain couples TRBV28 to TRBJ1-5, with unresolved D. The CDR3 runs 12 residues. V shed 5 bases and J shed 5 bases, with 7 bases lying between them. Per germline, CDR1 MDHEN and CDR2 SYDVKM. The CDR3 is CASSTDYQPQHF. The CDR3 coding sequence is TGTGCCAGCAGTACCGACTATCAGCCCCAGCATTTT.

The chain combines TRBV24-1 with TRBJ2-3; D may be TRBD1 (7 bases). The CDR3 totals 14 residues. The germline gives CDR1 KGHDR, CDR2 SFDVKD. Trimming took 6 bases from V and 2 from J, leaving 11 bases between them. In DNA, the CDR3 is TGTGCCACCAGTCCCAGGGGGGACACAGATACGCAGTATTTT. Amino acids: CATSPRGDTDTQYF.

This clone was found once. The chain recombines TRBV5-1 with TRBJ1-1; D is undetermined. Deletions cut 0 bases from V and 3 bases from J, with 9 bases between. The CDR3 loop spans 14 amino acids. CDR1 and CDR2 from the germline V gene are SGHRS and YFSETQ. CDR3 sequence reads: CASSLVGYDTEAFF. CDR3 coding DNA: TGCGCCAGCAGCTTGGTCGGCTACGACACTGAAGCTTTCTTT.

The chain uses TRBV19 and TRBJ2-3; TRBD2 matches 8 bases. V lost 6 bases, J lost 6 bases, and 8 bases stayed unmatched. Germline-derived CDR1 and CDR2 are LNHDA and SQIVND (reference sequence). The CDR3 sequence is 14 residues long. The CDR3 here is CASSPTGGVDTQYF. As DNA, the CDR3 is TGTGCCAGTAGCCCAACGGGGGGGGTCGATACGCAGTATTTT.

The J gene is TRBJ2-1, the V gene TRBV2, with TRBD2 matching over 12 bases. Unmatched junction bases numbered 5, after V lost 6 bases and J lost 2 bases. Germline V gives CDR1 SNHLY, CDR2 FYNNEI. The CDR3 is made up of 16 amino acids. As DNA, the CDR3 is TGTGCCAGCAGGCAACTAGCGGGGGGTCCCTACAATGAGCAGTTCTTC. Its protein is CASRQLAGGPYNEQFF.

This sequence joins TRBV12-3 or TRBV12-4 and TRBJ1-2; TRBD1 agrees at 10 bases. CDR3 length: 13 amino acids. The ends lost 6 bases at V and 4 bases at J; junction bases unmatched: 2. CDR3 region: CASSRDRGYGYTF. CDR3 in DNA: TGTGCCAGCAGCCGGGACAGGGGCTATGGCTACACCTTC.

The V gene is TRBV18, the J gene TRBJ2-7; D unresolved. CDR3 length equals 12 residues. Per germline, CDR1 KGHSH and CDR2 LQKENI. With 3 bases removed from V and 3 bases from J, the gap between germline ends came to 6 bases. DNA of the CDR3: TGTGCCAGCTCACCCGACGGCTACGAGCAGTACTTC. Encoded protein: CASSPDGYEQYF.

The rearrangement links TRBV7-9 to TRBJ1-1; TRBD1 might be the D (5 bases). V gave up 3 bases and J gave up 6 bases, with 17 bases separating them. The CDR3 length is 15 residues. The V gene's germline CDR1 is SEHNR and CDR2 FQNEAQ (reference sequence). The CDR3 DNA is TGTGCCAGCAGCTTTGGGGGTAGGGAGGAGGCTGAAGCTTTCTTT. This encodes CASSFGGREEAEAFF. The full variable domain, in which reference TRBV7-9 and TRBJ1-1 provide the parts outside the CDR3, is DTGVSQNPRHKITKRGQNVTFRCDPISEHNRLYWYRQTLGQGPEFLTYFQNEAQLEKSRLLSDRFSAERPKGSFSTLEIQRTEQGDSAMYLCASSFGGREEAEAFFGQGTRLTVV.

V gene TRBV11-2 combines with J gene TRBJ2-7, with 9 bases aligning to TRBD2. The CDR3 is 14 amino acids. V shed 5 bases and J 5 bases; nucleotides not matched to a gene: 7. The germline CDR1 and CDR2 sequences are SGHAT and FQNNGV. The CDR3 coding sequence is TGTGCCAGCAGCATAGCGGGGGCCATCGACGAGCAGTACGTC. Translating gives CASSIAGAIDEQYV.

The chain uses TRBV11-2 and TRBJ1-1; TRBD1 matches at 7 bases. There are 16 residues in the CDR3. The junction had 13 bases not matched to a gene; V was cut back by 4 bases and J by 5 bases. Germline V gene lookup returns CDR1 SGHAT and CDR2 FQNNGV. DNA of the CDR3: TGTGCCAGCAGCTCCTTCTCAGGGGGGGGTGGAACTGAAGCTTTCTTT. Translated: CASSSFSGGGGTEAFF.

This sequence joins TRBV29-1 and TRBJ2-2; a possible D gene is TRBD2 (7 bases). This CDR3 region has 17 residues. V lost 6 bases and J lost 6, with 26 bases in between. Germline lookup yields CDR1 SQVTM and CDR2 ANQGSEA. CDR3 in amino acids: CSVLGPGGLGASGELFF. CDR3 DNA: TGCAGCGTCCTAGGTCCGGGGGGACTGGGGGCATCCGGGGAGCTGTTTTTT.

The rearrangement links TRBV6-6 to TRBJ2-2; TRBD2 agrees at 7 bases. The CDR3 is 19 amino acids. With V trimmed by 5 bases and J by 2 bases, 17 bases remained unmatched. The V gene's germline CDR1 is MNHNY and CDR2 SVGAGI (reference sequence). CDR3 DNA sequence: TGTGCCAGCAGTCCCAGACGGAAAGCGGGGTCCTTAAACACCGGGGAGCTGTTTTTT. The encoded protein is CASSPRRKAGSLNTGELFF.

In this sample, this clone turned up once. The genes are TRBV5-4 and TRBJ2-3, with 9 bases that match TRBD2. V gave up 7 bases and J gave up 0 bases; unmatched junction bases: 9. The CDR3 loop spans 16 amino acids. Germline lookup yields CDR1 SGHNT and CDR2 YYREEE (reference sequence). This CDR3 reads CASEIAGAASTDTQYF. The CDR3 DNA reads TGTGCCAGCGAAATAGCGGGGGCGGCTAGCACAGATACGCAGTATTTT.

This clone was recorded only once. The chain has TRBV5-6 and TRBJ2-7; TRBD1 matches at 7 bases. The V segment lost 4 bases and the J segment 4 bases; nucleotides outside the gene matches: 8. This CDR3 comprises 14 residues. Germline CDR1 SGHDT, CDR2 YYEEEE. The CDR3 region is CASSGTGTAYEQYV. The CDR3 coding sequence is TGTGCCAGCAGCGGAACCGGGACAGCTTACGAGCAGTACGTC.

V and J are TRBV15 and TRBJ1-1, with unresolved D. The V gene lost 0 bases and the J gene lost 4 bases, with 9 bases spanning the gap. The germline gives CDR1 LNHNV, CDR2 YYDKDF (reference sequence). The CDR3 is made up of 14 amino acids. As DNA, the CDR3 is TGTGCCACCAGCAGAGATCGGACGGGCACTGAAGCTTTCTTT. Its protein is CATSRDRTGTEAFF.

This chain links TRBV7-3 with TRBJ1-2; D not certain. The V and J ends lost 4 bases and 8 bases respectively, with 17 bases between them. The CDR3 contains 14 residues. CDR1 is SGHTA, CDR2 FQGTGA, per germline. The CDR3 sequence is CASSSAVLGSGYTF. As DNA, the CDR3 is TGTGCCAGCAGCTCCGCGGTTCTCGGGTCAGGCTACACCTTC.

V usage is TRBV7-6 and J usage is TRBJ2-7; D is undetermined. Looked up from germline, CDR1 is SGHVS and CDR2 is FNYEAQ. Trimming removed 2 bases at V and 2 bases at J, with 10 bases between. The CDR3 loop spans 14 amino acids. The CDR3 DNA reads as TGTGCCAGCAGCTTAAAGGCTGTGCCCTACGAGCAGTACTTC. This translates into CASSLKAVPYEQYF.